The clone carrying this T cell receptor beta chain occurred once. Its antigen is as yet unknown. The record originates from a study of OX40 agonist ivuxolimab in advanced cancers. Turning to the study itself: Ivuxolimab, an agonist antibody against OX40 (CD134), was given to patients. Intravenous ivuxolimab was administered to patients every 2 weeks at 0.01 to 10 mg/kg. Melanoma, hepatocellular carcinoma, head and neck or renal cell cancer occurred in dose-escalation patients. Study-wide points: On average, CD8+ T cells had more expanded clones than CD4+.

Sequencing used immunoSEQ multiplex PCR; TCRdb keeps in-frame clones, though not all of them. The sample gives 80,000 or so clones, over 85% of which show up once; around 0.64% is in the top ten. Sequencing was performed on CD4+ or CD8+ T cells sorted from blood, taken in a trial of the OX40 agonist ivuxolimab. The sequence was obtained from an adult with an advanced solid tumor such as melanoma, head and neck, liver or kidney cancer.

CDR3 protein: CASSISKVAGTYEQYF. The CDR3 DNA follows: TGTGCCAGTAGTATTTCAAAGGTAGCGGGAACTTACGAGCAGTACTTC. The chain links TRBV19 to TRBJ2-7, with 8 nucleotides matching TRBD2. The CDR3 has 16 residues. CDR1 LNHDA and CDR2 SQIVND come from the germline V gene (reference sequence). The V segment lost 3 bases and the J segment 4 bases; nucleotides outside the gene matches: 11.